The TCR beta chain described here comes from a study of blood T cells in healthy people across ages (dated by TCRdb to between 2014 and 2017). For the study in its entirety: In model experiments, roughly one uniquely barcoded TCR beta cDNA molecule per two T cells was captured by template switching. Using deep sequencing normalized with unique cDNA molecular identifiers, the study measured how TCR beta repertoire diversity changes with age. The donors were divided into four age groups: young (average roughly 17 years), middle-aged (about 41), aged (about 56) and long-lived (about 80). Using the same blood draw, the study looked at two additional independent replicas of 1 million unique cDNA reads for two donors, one aged 18 to 29 and the other aged 80 or older. The paper's findings and limits, for the study overall: Conclusive comparison of naive and antigen-experienced compartments was prevented by the profiling of bulk unsorted PBMCs. Observed TCR beta diversity correlated strongly with the percentage of naive T cells measured by flow cytometry. Total diversity estimates from one million sequenced T cells were considered lower bounds and underestimates. As age increased, observed TCR beta diversity per million T cells dropped in a roughly linear way, and a significant reduction was already evident by age roughly 40. Because donor CMV infection status was unknown, age-related changes in expanded clonotypes were potentially confounded. Compared with the aged group, the long-lived group had more naive CD4+ T cells, fewer expanded clones and increased TCR diversity, suggesting age selection.

The method behind the library was 5' RACE. Sequencer: Illumina HiSeq 2500. A second about 7 to 11 cycle PCR used a sample-barcoded 5' primer and a J-beta primer mix. A template-switch 5' adaptor carrying 12 random nucleotides introduced a unique molecular identifier onto each TCR beta cDNA molecule. Each sample yielded at least 3 million CDR3-containing paired-end reads. First-strand cDNA synthesis was performed from all RNA using the Mint cDNA synthesis kit, with priming by a TRBC-specific oligonucleotide. All cDNA was treated with uracil-DNA glycosylase and then went through a first 18-cycle PCR with the universal primers M1SS and BC2_uni_R. Per the source publication's procedure: For normalization, 1 million high-quality reads were randomly selected from each sample, with every read carrying a distinct molecular identifier. Instead of being binned into consensus sequences, reads that shared molecular identifiers were thrown out. MiTCR, set to a Q25 quality threshold and the strictest error-elimination algorithm, was used for CDR3 identification, clonotype clustering and error correction. A nonparametric unseen species model with Euler transformation was used to estimate a lower bound on total TCR beta diversity. The raw public reads went through TCRdb reprocessing: fastp at Q25, MiXCR clone calling, in-frame beta chains kept. Entries are consolidated by CDR3 protein sequence, retaining the most common genes and DNA. Here the V and J calls rest on TCRdb's processing, not on the authors' analysis. This sample lists around 990,000 distinct CDR3 sequences; almost 25% were detected once. The ten largest clones take up about 0.69% of the sample.

This clonotype was seen a handful of times. Its binding antigen is unknown. No much larger clone exists at a distance of one base, and base qualities are not known. The donors were roughly 39 Caucasian individuals from Russia, aged 6 to 90 years, who were systemically healthy. Around 9.8 milliliters of peripheral blood were collected from each donor into EDTA-treated Vacutainer tubes. Ficoll-Paque density-gradient centrifugation was used to isolate PBMCs, with at least 6.5 million per sample. Trizol reagent was used to extract total RNA from the PBMCs, yielding at least 6 micrograms per sample. For every donor, an aliquot of PBMCs went through flow cytometry to measure the percentages of naive CD45RAhigh/CD27high T cells. These same data were also listed under a study on T cells of mothers and their children. Per the second study: Donors were nine systemically healthy Caucasian individuals: three mothers and their six children. cDNA synthesis used all of the extracted RNA, with about 1.5 ug of RNA in each 15 ul reaction. In the second PCR, sample barcodes and 2-4 random nucleotides were introduced via the M1S primer. More than 8.5 million TCR beta CDR3 reads were obtained from each mother, and millions of reads were obtained from each child. Thymic selection similarly shapes TCR recombination output in related and unrelated pairs, with minor effect from inherited differences. Normalized repertoire overlap in related mother-child pairs was always slightly higher than in unrelated mother-child pairs, but the difference was never significant. No persistent microchimeric T cell clones were found, with a detection sensitivity of roughly 92 clones per million clonotypes. To look for features that set related mother-child pairs apart from unrelated individuals, the researchers ran deep NGS to compare the TCR beta repertoires of mothers and children. Mothers averaged roughly 36 +/- 4 years of age and children averaged around 11 +/- 4 years. Libraries were sequenced on Illumina HiSeq 2000 with 100+100 nt paired-end reads after adapter ligation with NEBNext reagents. Mother and child libraries were prepared a month apart and sequenced in separate runs to prevent cross-contamination. For each donor, between roughly 450,000 and 2,200,000 distinct TCR beta clonotypes were identified. Naive TCR beta clonotypes were estimated from low-frequency clonotypes matched to each donor's FACS-determined naive share, without sorting.

Input material: blood. This sequence originates from a girl aged 2 to 9 in good health.

This receptor has the CDR3 CASSLLISGRQGETQYF. The sequence in DNA is TGTGCCAGCAGTTTATTGATCAGCGGGAGGCAAGGGGAGACCCAGTACTTC. In this chain, TRBV28 is recombined with TRBJ2-5; TRBD2 agrees with 9 junctional bases. The germline V gene provides CDR1 MDHEN and CDR2 SYDVKM. The CDR3 contains 17 residues, cysteine and phenylalanine counted. The retained sequence is limited to the CDR3, 51 bases, with the frame set at the first base. Unmatched junction bases come to 11, with V trimmed by 1 base and J by 5 bases.